A selection of T cell receptor beta chains follows, all from one sample in a study of cytomegalovirus exposure and HLA in healthy donors. Clones were read by immunoSEQ multiplex PCR, and TCRdb kept only the in-frame ones, dropping some. The repertoire holds some 170,000 clones, with more than 65% as singletons. Specimen: PBMCs. All receptors come from a woman aged 50 to 65 in good health and CMV-seronegative. The CDR3 runs from the conserved cysteine through the conserved F or W. The order of the fields is clone size, D gene, J gene, V gene, CDR3 DNA, CDR3 protein. A D gene is named only where the DNA matches it firmly. Some rows have no size entry. The others give once, few or many, or a class for an expanded clone.

size: NA
D: TRBD2
J: TRBJ2-1
V: TRBV10-1
DNA: TGCGCCAGCAGCGACTTAATAGCGGGGGGCTACAATGAGCAGTTCTTC
CDR3: CASSDLIAGGYNEQFF

size: NA
D: NA
J: TRBJ2-2
V: TRBV9
DNA: TGTGCCAGCAGCCAAGTTACCCCAGGGACCGGGGAGCTGTTTTTT
CDR3: CASSQVTPGTGELFF

size: NA
D: NA
J: TRBJ1-1
V: TRBV5-1
DNA: TGCGCCAGCAGCGAACCCCGACAGGTACAAGCTTTCTTT
CDR3: CASSEPRQVQAFF

size: NA
D: TRBD1
J: TRBJ1-5
V: TRBV14
DNA: TGTGCCAGCAGCCCTAGCGACCAAGCTGGACAGGACTATAGCAATCAGCCCCAGCATTTT
CDR3: CASSPSDQAGQDYSNQPQHF

size: few
D: NA
J: TRBJ1-4
V: TRBV9
DNA: TGTGCCAGCAGCGTAGACCCGGCAGGGGAACTGTTTTTT
CDR3: CASSVDPAGELFF

size: NA
D: TRBD1
J: TRBJ1-2
V: TRBV11-2
DNA: TGTGCCAGCAGCAATCGACAGGGGCTGTACACCTTC
CDR3: CASSNRQGLYTF

size: few
D: TRBD1
J: TRBJ1-2
V: TRBV5-5
DNA: TGTGCCAGCAGCACTCAACAGGGGGACTATGGCTACACCTTC
CDR3: CASSTQQGDYGYTF

size: NA
D: NA
J: TRBJ2-7
V: TRBV6-5
DNA: TGTGCCAGCCGGGACATATACTACGAGCAGTACTTC
CDR3: CASRDIYYEQYF

size: NA
D: NA
J: TRBJ2-7
V: TRBV5-1
DNA: TGCGCCAGCAGCCTGAAGTGGGCAGGGGGGAACGAGCAGTACTTC
CDR3: CASSLKWAGGNEQYF

size: NA
D: TRBD2
J: TRBJ2-3
V: TRBV7-2
DNA: TGTGCCAGCAGCTTACAAGCGGGAGGAGGAACAGATACGCAGTATTTT
CDR3: CASSLQAGGGTDTQYF

size: NA
D: NA
J: TRBJ1-4
V: TRBV7-9
DNA: TGTGCCAGCAGCTTAGGCGATGATGAAAAACTGTTTTTT
CDR3: CASSLGDDEKLFF

size: once
D: TRBD1
J: TRBJ2-2
V: TRBV29-1
DNA: TGCAGCGCACGACAGGGTTCGGACACCGGGGAGCTGTTTTTT
CDR3: CSARQGSDTGELFF

size: NA
D: TRBD1
J: TRBJ2-7
V: TRBV7-2
DNA: TGTGCCAGCAGCCTTTGGGACAGCTTCGAGCAGTACTTC
CDR3: CASSLWDSFEQYF

size: NA
D: TRBD2
J: TRBJ2-3
V: TRBV10-3
DNA: TGTGCCATCAGTGTCGGGGGAGGGCTCGAAGGAGATACGCAGTATTTT
CDR3: CAISVGGGLEGDTQYF

size: NA
D: NA
J: TRBJ2-1
V: TRBV7-9
DNA: TGTGCCAGCAGCGGATTACGGGGGTATTACAATGAGCAGTTCTTC
CDR3: CASSGLRGYYNEQFF

size: NA
D: TRBD2
J: TRBJ2-1
V: TRBV4-1
DNA: TGCGCCAGCAGCCAAGATTCGGGGGACTACTCCTACAATGAGCAGTTCTTC
CDR3: CASSQDSGDYSYNEQFF

size: NA
D: TRBD1
J: TRBJ2-7
V: TRBV28
DNA: TGTGCCAGCAGTTTAATCGGGACAGCTGTCTCCTACGAGCAGTACTTC
CDR3: CASSLIGTAVSYEQYF

size: NA
D: TRBD2
J: TRBJ2-5
V: TRBV5-1
DNA: TGCGCCAGCAGCTTGTTAGCGGGAGTGGAGACCCAGTACTTC
CDR3: CASSLLAGVETQYF

size: few
D: NA
J: TRBJ2-7
V: TRBV6-1
DNA: TGTGCCAGCGGGATGAGCCAGGGAACCTACGAGCAGTACTTC
CDR3: CASGMSQGTYEQYF

size: NA
D: NA
J: TRBJ1-5
V: TRBV30
DNA: TGTGCCTGGAGTGGTGAAGGACACCCGAATCAGCCCCAGCATTTT
CDR3: CAWSGEGHPNQPQHF

size: once
D: NA
J: TRBJ1-4
V: TRBV7-9
DNA: TGTGCCAGCAGCTTAACGGCAACTAATGAAAAACTGTTTTTT
CDR3: CASSLTATNEKLFF

size: few
D: TRBD1
J: TRBJ2-7
V: TRBV2
DNA: TGTGCCAGCAAAGGACAGGGTACGTACGAGCAGTACTTC
CDR3: CASKGQGTYEQYF

size: NA
D: NA
J: TRBJ1-2
V: TRBV7-8
DNA: TGTGCCAGCAGCCCCGACAGAGGCACTGACTATGGCTACACCTTC
CDR3: CASSPDRGTDYGYTF

size: NA
D: NA
J: TRBJ2-1
V: TRBV5-1
DNA: TGCGCCAGCAGCTTGGGTCAGGCCGGGGAGTTCTTC
CDR3: CASSLGQAGEFF

size: NA
D: NA
J: TRBJ1-6
V: TRBV28
DNA: TGTGCCAGCAGTGTAGTCTATAATTCACCCCTCCACTTT
CDR3: CASSVVYNSPLHF

size: NA
D: TRBD2
J: TRBJ2-1
V: TRBV10-1
DNA: TGCGCCAGCAGTGCTTGGAGCGGGGGTCCCGACAATGAGCAGTTCTTC
CDR3: CASSAWSGGPDNEQFF

size: once
D: NA
J: TRBJ2-7
V: TRBV4-3
DNA: TGCGCCAGCAGCCAAGATACAGGGACCTACGAGCAGTACTTC
CDR3: CASSQDTGTYEQYF

size: NA
D: NA
J: TRBJ2-7
V: TRBV4-3
DNA: TGCGCCAGCAGCCAAGATCATCCAGCCGGAGGGTCCTACGAGCAGTACTTC
CDR3: CASSQDHPAGGSYEQYF

size: NA
D: TRBD2
J: TRBJ2-5
V: TRBV7-2
DNA: TGTGCCAGCAGCTCTTGGGCGGGGGGGCCGCGAGAGACCCAGTACTTC
CDR3: CASSSWAGGPRETQYF

size: NA
D: NA
J: TRBJ2-1
V: TRBV11-3
DNA: TGTGCCAGCAGCTTAGACTTGTCGAGCTCCTACAATGAGCAGTTCTTC
CDR3: CASSLDLSSSYNEQFF

size: NA
D: TRBD1
J: TRBJ2-5
V: TRBV12-5
DNA: TGTGCTAGTGGTTTGGGGACAGGGACGGAGACCCAGTACTTC
CDR3: CASGLGTGTETQYF

size: NA
D: NA
J: TRBJ2-7
V: TRBV9
DNA: TGTGCCAGCAGCGTTGGAGGGAGTTCAGGGGAGCAGTACTTC
CDR3: CASSVGGSSGEQYF

size: NA
D: TRBD2
J: TRBJ2-5
V: TRBV10-2
DNA: TGCGCCAGCAGTGACGTTGGGGGGGGAGAGACCCAGTACTTC
CDR3: CASSDVGGGETQYF

size: NA
D: NA
J: TRBJ2-5
V: TRBV19
DNA: TGTGCCAGTAGTATTGAGGGACTGATTCAAGAGACCCAGTACTTC
CDR3: CASSIEGLIQETQYF

size: NA
D: NA
J: TRBJ1-5
V: TRBV7-2
DNA: TGTGCCAGCAGCTTTGATCTAGGGAGCGACAATCAGCCCCAGCATTTT
CDR3: CASSFDLGSDNQPQHF

size: NA
D: TRBD1
J: TRBJ1-2
V: TRBV13
DNA: TGTGCCAGCACGACAGGGTATGGCTACACCTTC
CDR3: CASTTGYGYTF

size: NA
D: NA
J: TRBJ1-5
V: TRBV10-2
DNA: TGCGCCAGCAGTGAGGGCAGTTATAGCAATCAGCCCCAGCATTTT
CDR3: CASSEGSYSNQPQHF

size: few
D: TRBD2
J: TRBJ2-1
V: TRBV6-5
DNA: TGTGCCAGCAGTTATCCGAGCGGGAGCTCCTACAATGAGCAGTTCTTC
CDR3: CASSYPSGSSYNEQFF

size: NA
D: NA
J: TRBJ1-5
V: TRBV19
DNA: TGTGCCAGTATCCGACGGGGGGGAATAGGCAATCAGCCCCAGCATTTT
CDR3: CASIRRGGIGNQPQHF

size: NA
D: NA
J: TRBJ1-2
V: TRBV28
DNA: TGTGCCAGCAGCGAAAACAGGATGTCCTATGGCTACACCTTC
CDR3: CASSENRMSYGYTF

size: NA
D: NA
J: TRBJ2-1
V: TRBV9
DNA: TGTGCCAGCAGCGTGGGGGGGCCCTACAATGAGCAGTTCTTC
CDR3: CASSVGGPYNEQFF

size: NA
D: NA
J: TRBJ1-5
V: TRBV9
DNA: TGTGCCAGCAGCTTCCAGGGTGGCAATCAGCCCCAGCATTTT
CDR3: CASSFQGGNQPQHF

size: NA
D: TRBD1
J: TRBJ1-5
V: TRBV6-5
DNA: TGTGCCACCCGACAGGGAGATCAGCCCCAGCATTTT
CDR3: CATRQGDQPQHF

size: NA
D: NA
J: TRBJ2-1
V: TRBV5-1
DNA: TGCGCCAGCAGCTTGGTGCGGTGGCGGGATGACAATGAGCAGTTCTTC
CDR3: CASSLVRWRDDNEQFF

size: NA
D: TRBD1
J: TRBJ2-4
V: TRBV5-1
DNA: TGCGCCAGCAGCTACCAGGGGGACATTCAGTACTTC
CDR3: CASSYQGDIQYF

size: NA
D: NA
J: TRBJ2-1
V: TRBV7-2
DNA: TGTGCCAGCAGGACCTTTGGCCCTTCGGGAAATGAGCAGTTCTTC
CDR3: CASRTFGPSGNEQFF

size: NA
D: NA
J: TRBJ2-7
V: TRBV28
DNA: TGTGCCAGCAAACTAGGCAGGAGCTCCTACGAGCAGTACTTC
CDR3: CASKLGRSSYEQYF

size: NA
D: NA
J: TRBJ1-1
V: TRBV7-9
DNA: TGTGCCAGCAGCTTAGGCCCGATAACAGGGCCACCCAGCAACACTGAAGCTTTCTTT
CDR3: CASSLGPITGPPSNTEAFF

size: few
D: NA
J: TRBJ1-6
V: TRBV7-3
DNA: TGTGCCAGCAGCGCAGGGAATTCACCCCTCCACTTT
CDR3: CASSAGNSPLHF

size: NA
D: NA
J: TRBJ2-7
V: TRBV11-3
DNA: TGTGCCAGCAGCTTAGGCGGTAGCTCCTACGAGCAGTACTTC
CDR3: CASSLGGSSYEQYF

size: NA
D: NA
J: TRBJ1-3
V: TRBV4-1
DNA: TGCGCCAGCAGCCAAATACCAGGGATCTCTGGAAACACCATATATTTT
CDR3: CASSQIPGISGNTIYF

size: NA
D: TRBD2
J: TRBJ2-5
V: TRBV27
DNA: TGTGCCAGCAGTGTACTAGCGGGGGTTCTGGAGACCCAGTACTTC
CDR3: CASSVLAGVLETQYF

size: NA
D: NA
J: TRBJ1-1
V: TRBV28
DNA: TGTGCCAGCAGCCCCTTTGGGGGAGGTACTGAAGCTTTCTTT
CDR3: CASSPFGGGTEAFF

size: NA
D: NA
J: TRBJ2-7
V: TRBV27
DNA: TGTGCCAGCACCTTACCGCCCCCTAAGCACGAGCAGTACTTC
CDR3: CASTLPPPKHEQYF

size: NA
D: NA
J: TRBJ2-6
V: TRBV5-6
DNA: TGTGCCAGCAGCTTGAATCGAGGCACTCCAAAGGCTGGGGCCAACGTCCTGACTTTC
CDR3: CASSLNRGTPKAGANVLTF

size: once
D: NA
J: TRBJ1-4
V: TRBV28
DNA: TGTGCCAGCAGTCCCTTCCGCGGGGAGCGTGAAAAACTGTTTTTT
CDR3: CASSPFRGEREKLFF

size: NA
D: NA
J: TRBJ2-7
V: TRBV11-2
DNA: TGTGCCAGCAGCTTAGAGGCAGGGTCCTACGAGCAGTACTTC
CDR3: CASSLEAGSYEQYF

size: NA
D: TRBD2
J: TRBJ2-7
V: TRBV7-8
DNA: TGTGCCAGCAGCCCTAGGACTAGCGGGAGTCCCACCTACGAGCAGTACTTC
CDR3: CASSPRTSGSPTYEQYF